This T cell receptor beta chain was recovered during a study of OX40 agonist ivuxolimab in advanced cancers. Study-wide background: Ivuxolimab is a fully human IgG2 antibody that activates OX40 (CD134). Cohort: around 86% men, mean age about 60, aged about 20 to 80.

Whole-study results and caveats: Relative to CD4+, CD8+ T cells held more expanded clones on average.

CDR3 length: 13 residues. CDR1 is SGHAT, CDR2 FQNNGV, per germline. The V and J ends lost 7 bases and 4 bases respectively, with 12 bases between them. The repertoire was sequenced with immunoSEQ multiplex PCR; TCRdb's copy has only in-frame clones and lacks some. This sample has roughly 61,000 clones, with 85% to 90% found just once. To note about this clone: Its antigen is not identified.

This chain connects TRBV11-2 to TRBJ2-3; D is perhaps TRBD2 (6 bases). This sample comprised CD4+ or CD8+ T cells sorted from blood, obtained in a trial of the OX40 agonist ivuxolimab. This receptor was taken from an adult with an advanced solid tumor such as melanoma, head and neck, liver or kidney cancer. The chain's CDR3 is CASKEGNSDTQYF. In DNA, the CDR3 is TGTGCCAGCAAGGAGGGGAACTCAGATACGCAGTATTTT. The full variable domain, its missing parts supplied by reference TRBV11-2 and TRBJ2-3, is EAGVAQSPRYKIIEKRQSVAFWCNPISGHATLYWYQQILGQGPKLLIQFQNNGVVDDSQLPKDRFSAERLKGVDSTLKIQPAKLEDSAVYLCASKEGNSDTQYFGPGTRLTVL.